This entry lists 4 T cell receptor beta chains sequenced from one sample in a study of CD8+ T cells in alopecia areata. In each case, RNA was isolated and then reverse transcribed into cDNA as the sequencing template. Sequencing was performed with immunoSEQ multiplex PCR; in TCRdb, only in-frame clones are kept and a portion is missing. The sample yields 150,000 or so clones, around 60% seen once. This specimen was CD4+ T cells sorted from blood, taken at week 0. The origin of the receptors is a human donor with alopecia areata.

V and J are TRBV4-3 and TRBJ2-2; D possibly matches TRBD1 or TRBD2 (5 bases each). The CDR3 has 15 amino acids. Germline CDR1 LGHNA, CDR2 YSLEER. Trimming took 3 bases from V and 0 from J, leaving 8 bases between them. In DNA form, the CDR3 reads TGCGCCAGCAGCCAGGGACGGACGAACACCGGGGAGCTGTTTTTT. It specifies CASSQGRTNTGELFF.

This clone was seen once. This chain connects TRBV7-8 to TRBJ2-5; 11 bases are a match to TRBD2. Germline CDR1 and CDR2: SGHVS and FQNEAQ. The CDR3 has 16 amino acids. The ends lost 4 bases at V and 1 base at J; junction bases unmatched: 5. The CDR3 reads CASSSLAGGFQETQYF. CDR3 sequence (DNA): TGTGCCAGCAGCTCCCTAGCGGGGGGATTCCAAGAGACCCAGTACTTC.

The rearrangement joins TRBV11-3 to TRBJ2-5; D perhaps matches TRBD1 (5 bases). Germline V gene sequence: CDR1 SGHNT, CDR2 YENEEA. V was clipped by 5 bases and J by 2 bases, with 12 bases between them. The CDR3 loop spans 14 amino acids. The CDR3 loop is CASSDRQTQETQYF. The CDR3 bases are TGTGCCAGCAGCGACAGACAGACTCAAGAGACCCAGTACTTC.

There are a few counts of this clone. The chain uses TRBV2 and TRBJ2-1; weak D call: TRBD1 (6 bases). Trimming took off 5 bases at V and 0 bases at J, with 11 bases between the two ends. Germline V gene lookup returns CDR1 SNHLY and CDR2 FYNNEI. CDR3 length equals 15 residues. The CDR3 sequence: CASSLGASSYNEQFF. The CDR3, as DNA: TGTGCCAGCAGTTTGGGGGCGAGCTCCTACAATGAGCAGTTCTTC.